A selection of T cell receptor beta chains follows, all from one sample in a study of chemoradiotherapy in HPV16-positive cancers. Clones were sequenced by immunoSEQ multiplex PCR, and TCRdb holds only the in-frame ones, with some missing. The sample carries around 30,000 clones, about 92% recorded once. This specimen consisted of blood, obtained from a patient who underwent chemoradiotherapy. These receptors were obtained from a human donor with HPV-associated anogenital cancer. CDR3s include the opening cysteine and the closing phenylalanine or tryptophan. A D gene is named only where the DNA matches it firmly. Size values are once, few and many counts, or a class for expanded clones, and some rows have none.

v_gene: TRBV5-1
abundance: NA
j_gene: TRBJ1-1
d_gene: NA
CDR3nt: TGCGCCAGCAGCTTCCACAGTGGAGGGACCTGGAACACTGAAGCTTTCTTT
CDR3aa: CASSFHSGGTWNTEAFF

v_gene: TRBV19
abundance: NA
j_gene: TRBJ2-3
d_gene: NA
CDR3nt: TGTGCCAGTAGTATAGCTGGGGTCTCCACAGATACGCAGTATTTT
CDR3aa: CASSIAGVSTDTQYF

v_gene: TRBV2
abundance: NA
j_gene: TRBJ2-1
d_gene: NA
CDR3nt: TGTGCCAGCAGTAAACAGGGTAACAATGAGCAGTTCTTC
CDR3aa: CASSKQGNNEQFF

v_gene: TRBV4-1
abundance: NA
j_gene: TRBJ1-1
d_gene: NA
CDR3nt: TGCGCCAGCAGCCAACGCGGCCAGTCCCATGAAGCTTTCTTT
CDR3aa: CASSQRGQSHEAFF

v_gene: TRBV4-1
abundance: NA
j_gene: TRBJ2-5
d_gene: TRBD2
CDR3nt: TGCGCCAGCAGCCAAGTAAGCGGGGGGGCCGAGACCCAGTACTTC
CDR3aa: CASSQVSGGAETQYF

v_gene: TRBV11-3
abundance: NA
j_gene: TRBJ2-7
d_gene: TRBD2
CDR3nt: TGTGCCAGCAGCCGTCGTAGCGGGGGGCCTTACGAGCAGTACTTC
CDR3aa: CASSRRSGGPYEQYF

v_gene: TRBV30
abundance: NA
j_gene: TRBJ2-4
d_gene: TRBD1
CDR3nt: TGTGCCTGGAGTGTCTCAGGGGGTGGAACCAAAAACATTCAGTACTTC
CDR3aa: CAWSVSGGGTKNIQYF

v_gene: TRBV4-3
abundance: NA
j_gene: TRBJ2-3
d_gene: TRBD2
CDR3nt: TGCGCCAGCAGCCAACTGGCTAGCGGGGGGGTAGATACGCAGTATTTT
CDR3aa: CASSQLASGGVDTQYF

v_gene: TRBV19
abundance: NA
j_gene: TRBJ2-5
d_gene: TRBD1
CDR3nt: TGTGCCAGTAGTATAGTTTTCGGACAGGGAGCCCAAGAGACCCAGTACTTC
CDR3aa: CASSIVFGQGAQETQYF

v_gene: TRBV29-1
abundance: NA
j_gene: TRBJ1-2
d_gene: NA
CDR3nt: TGCAGCGTTGAGGGCGGCTACACCTTC
CDR3aa: CSVEGGYTF

v_gene: TRBV2
abundance: NA
j_gene: TRBJ2-3
d_gene: NA
CDR3nt: TGTGCCAGCAGCCCGCGGGTCACAGATACGCAGTATTTT
CDR3aa: CASSPRVTDTQYF

v_gene: TRBV7-9
abundance: NA
j_gene: TRBJ1-5
d_gene: NA
CDR3nt: TGTGCCAGCAGCCGGCATCCGAATAGCAATCAGCCCCAGCATTTT
CDR3aa: CASSRHPNSNQPQHF

v_gene: TRBV7-9
abundance: NA
j_gene: TRBJ2-3
d_gene: NA
CDR3nt: TGTGCCAGCAGCTTTTCCGACACAGATACGCAGTATTTT
CDR3aa: CASSFSDTDTQYF

v_gene: TRBV5-1
abundance: NA
j_gene: TRBJ2-6
d_gene: TRBD2
CDR3nt: TGCGCCAGCAGCTGGGGGGGGTCAGGGGCCAACGTCCTGACTTTC
CDR3aa: CASSWGGSGANVLTF

v_gene: TRBV6-5
abundance: NA
j_gene: TRBJ1-6
d_gene: NA
CDR3nt: TGTGCCAGCAGTTCGCGCAGGACGGATAATTCACCCCTCCACTTT
CDR3aa: CASSSRRTDNSPLHF

v_gene: TRBV11-3
abundance: NA
j_gene: TRBJ2-3
d_gene: NA
CDR3nt: TGTGCCAGCAGCTCAGGGTTCACAGATACGCAGTATTTT
CDR3aa: CASSSGFTDTQYF

v_gene: TRBV28
abundance: NA
j_gene: TRBJ2-5
d_gene: TRBD1
CDR3nt: TGTGCCAGCAGTCCCCTCCGGGACAGGGGAGAGACCCAGTACTTC
CDR3aa: CASSPLRDRGETQYF

v_gene: TRBV6-5
abundance: NA
j_gene: TRBJ2-1
d_gene: NA
CDR3nt: TGTGCCAGCAGTTACCCCGGCAATGAGCAGTTCTTC
CDR3aa: CASSYPGNEQFF

v_gene: TRBV6-6
abundance: NA
j_gene: TRBJ2-1
d_gene: TRBD2
CDR3nt: TGTGCCAGCAGCCGCTCGACTAGCGGGGGGTTCTTC
CDR3aa: CASSRSTSGGFF

v_gene: TRBV19
abundance: NA
j_gene: TRBJ1-1
d_gene: NA
CDR3nt: TGTGCCAGTAGTTTTAGCGACAGCACTGAAGCTTTCTTT
CDR3aa: CASSFSDSTEAFF

v_gene: TRBV7-8
abundance: NA
j_gene: TRBJ2-5
d_gene: TRBD2
CDR3nt: TGTGCCAGCAGCTTTAGACTAGCGGGGGGGCCTTACCAAGAGACCCAGTACTTC
CDR3aa: CASSFRLAGGPYQETQYF

v_gene: TRBV19
abundance: NA
j_gene: TRBJ2-2
d_gene: TRBD2
CDR3nt: TGTGCCACGGGACTAGCGGGGGGGAGGAACACCGGGGAGCTGTTTTTT
CDR3aa: CATGLAGGRNTGELFF

v_gene: TRBV30
abundance: NA
j_gene: TRBJ1-1
d_gene: NA
CDR3nt: TGTGCCTGGAGTATGGAGGGACGAGGCCGTAGAGCTTTCTTT
CDR3aa: CAWSMEGRGRRAFF

v_gene: TRBV9
abundance: NA
j_gene: TRBJ2-7
d_gene: TRBD1
CDR3nt: TGTGCCAGCAGCGTAGGGGGGACAGCCTACGAGCAGTACTTC
CDR3aa: CASSVGGTAYEQYF

v_gene: TRBV11-3
abundance: NA
j_gene: TRBJ2-3
d_gene: NA
CDR3nt: TGTGCCAGCAGCTACCCCCGGGACTCTAGCACAGATACGCAGTATTTT
CDR3aa: CASSYPRDSSTDTQYF

v_gene: TRBV10-3
abundance: NA
j_gene: TRBJ1-1
d_gene: NA
CDR3nt: TGTGCCATCAGTGAGTCGTCCCGGGTTTTAAACACTGAAGCTTTCTTT
CDR3aa: CAISESSRVLNTEAFF

v_gene: TRBV27
abundance: NA
j_gene: TRBJ1-4
d_gene: TRBD1
CDR3nt: TGTGCCAGCAGTATGGACAGGGGGCTTAACGAAAAACTGTTTTTT
CDR3aa: CASSMDRGLNEKLFF

v_gene: TRBV7-2
abundance: NA
j_gene: TRBJ2-1
d_gene: NA
CDR3nt: TGTGCCAGCAGCCCGAGTGTCTCTGAGCAGTTCTTC
CDR3aa: CASSPSVSEQFF

v_gene: TRBV4-2
abundance: NA
j_gene: TRBJ1-6
d_gene: TRBD1
CDR3nt: TGTGCCAGCAGTCCCGACAGGGAATCCTATAATTCACCCCTCCACTTT
CDR3aa: CASSPDRESYNSPLHF

v_gene: TRBV5-8
abundance: NA
j_gene: TRBJ1-4
d_gene: NA
CDR3nt: TGTGCCAGCAGCTTGAGAGGGGCGGGGGGCTACGATGAAAAACTGTTTTTT
CDR3aa: CASSLRGAGGYDEKLFF

v_gene: TRBV12-5
abundance: NA
j_gene: TRBJ2-1
d_gene: TRBD1
CDR3nt: TGTGCTAGTGGTCCGGACAGGGGGAGAGAGCAGTTCTTC
CDR3aa: CASGPDRGREQFF

v_gene: TRBV11-2
abundance: NA
j_gene: TRBJ1-1
d_gene: NA
CDR3nt: TGTGCCAGCAGCTTAGTATTAGCGGGAGAACACACTGAAGCTTTCTTT
CDR3aa: CASSLVLAGEHTEAFF

v_gene: TRBV30
abundance: NA
j_gene: TRBJ2-5
d_gene: NA
CDR3nt: TGTGCCTGGAGTGTACTGGTGTTTGGGACCCAGTACTTC
CDR3aa: CAWSVLVFGTQYF

v_gene: TRBV19
abundance: NA
j_gene: TRBJ2-5
d_gene: NA
CDR3nt: TGTGCCAGTAGTATACCAGGTAGAGAGACCCAGTACTTC
CDR3aa: CASSIPGRETQYF

v_gene: TRBV19
abundance: NA
j_gene: TRBJ1-4
d_gene: NA
CDR3nt: TGTGCCAGTAGTGCCCCGGGCCCAAATGAAAAACTGTTTTTT
CDR3aa: CASSAPGPNEKLFF

v_gene: TRBV7-9
abundance: NA
j_gene: TRBJ1-2
d_gene: NA
CDR3nt: TGTGCCAGCAGCTTAGGGTGGGCAAATAACTATGGCTACACCTTC
CDR3aa: CASSLGWANNYGYTF

v_gene: TRBV6-5
abundance: NA
j_gene: TRBJ2-1
d_gene: NA
CDR3nt: TGTGCCAGCCTGCGGGGTGGGGCTGGTAATGAGCAGTTCTTC
CDR3aa: CASLRGGAGNEQFF

v_gene: TRBV19
abundance: once
j_gene: TRBJ2-7
d_gene: NA
CDR3nt: TGTGCCAGTAGCGAGACAGATTCGGGGTCCTACGAGCAGTACTTC
CDR3aa: CASSETDSGSYEQYF

v_gene: TRBV28
abundance: NA
j_gene: TRBJ2-7
d_gene: NA
CDR3nt: TGTGCCAGCAGTTATCCGGGCTCACTGGCCTACGAGCAGTACTTC
CDR3aa: CASSYPGSLAYEQYF